These 6 T cell receptor beta chains originate from one sample sequenced in a study of T cells after yellow fever vaccination. TCRdb used MiXCR to reprocess the 5' RACE reads, holding one entry per CDR3 protein. The sample shows approximately 300,000 distinct CDR3 sequences, around 6.8% of them seen only once. Here the sequenced sample was PBMCs, taken around 45 days after the first yellow fever vaccination. The receptors here all came from a man between 18 and 35 years old who received the YFV17D yellow fever vaccine.

This clonotype was counted a few times. The chain carries TRBV2 and TRBJ2-7; the D gene is possibly TRBD2 (5 bases). V was clipped by 11 bases and J by 3 bases, with 23 bases between them. This CDR3 spans 15 amino acids. From germline, CDR1 is SNHLY and CDR2 FYNNEI. The CDR3 loop reads CASRRRVAGGYEQYF. The CDR3 region has the DNA TGTGCCTCCCGGAGACGTGTGGCGGGCGGCTACGAGCAGTACTTC.

This chain uses TRBV20-1 with TRBJ1-1; possibly TRBD1 for D (5 bases). The CDR3 totals 12 residues. The germline CDR1 and CDR2 sequences are DFQATT and SNEGSKA (reference sequence). The ends were cut back, 3 bases at V and 2 bases at J, with 7 bases in the middle. In DNA form, the CDR3 reads TGCAGTGCTAGTGGGGGTAACACTGAAGCTTTCTTT. Translating gives CSASGGNTEAFF.

The table lists this clonotype with a few counts. The V gene is TRBV7-2, the J gene TRBJ2-2; D not resolved. Germline V gene lookup returns CDR1 SGHTA and CDR2 FQGNSA. Trimming removed 3 bases at V and 1 base at J, with 9 bases between. CDR3 length: 15 residues. CDR3 residues: CASSFDSQNTGELFF. The CDR3 DNA is TGTGCCAGCAGCTTCGACTCCCAGAACACCGGGGAGCTGTTTTTT.

This clonotype was detected many times. The chain employs TRBV4-2 and TRBJ1-5, with 8 nucleotides matching TRBD1. The CDR3 consists of 16 residues. The V and J ends lost 1 base and 2 bases, in that order; junction bases with no gene match: 4. Per the germline V gene, CDR1 is LGHNA and CDR2 is YNFKEQ. CDR3 DNA: TGTGCCAGCAGCCAAGGGGCACAGGGGGGCAATCAGCCCCAGCATTTT. Its protein product is CASSQGAQGGNQPQHF.

J is TRBJ1-5 and V is TRBV5-1; perhaps TRBD1 as D (6 bases). This CDR3 is built from 14 residues. The germline gives CDR1 SGHRS, CDR2 YFSETQ. V was pared by 1 base and J by 6 bases, with 11 bases between. The CDR3 coding sequence is TGCGCCAGCAGCTTGACAGGGTTTGGTCAGCCCCAGCATTTT. Protein product: CASSLTGFGQPQHF.

This clonotype occurred a few times. The chain has TRBV20-1 and TRBJ1-2; tentative D call: TRBD1 (6 bases). The V gene's germline CDR1 is DFQATT and CDR2 SNEGSKA (reference sequence). Trimming shortened V by 0 bases and J by 3 bases, and 20 bases separated the two germline ends. This CDR3 region has 17 residues. Written as DNA, the CDR3 is TGCAGTGCTAGAGATCTAAGGGGGAGGGATGGCTACTATGGCTACACCTTC. Translation gives CSARDLRGRDGYYGYTF.